This TCR beta chain originates from a study of a mutant IDH1 vaccine in newly diagnosed glioma. Study conclusions and caveats: Of all patients, approximately 93% showed vaccine-induced immune responses. No link was apparently found between pseudoprogression and changes in top peripheral T cell clonotypes.

Sequenced by immunoSEQ multiplex PCR; TCRdb stores in-frame clones only, minus some. In the table there are about 66,000 clones, less than 85% of which are singletons. The CDR3 spans 15 residues. The germline CDR1 and CDR2 sequences are SGDLS and YYNGEE. The germline V and J ends were trimmed by 0 bases and 0 bases, with 9 bases remaining between them. Time point meaning: week 11, during vaccination. Every single dose of the vaccine, 300 ug of mutant IDH1 20-mer peptide, came with topical imiquimod. In the case of this clone: Its antigen is as yet unknown.

The sequences come from PBMCs, collected from a glioma patient whose treatment included an IDH1 peptide vaccine. The chain joins TRBV9 to TRBJ1-2; no reliable D call. The source is a man aged 25 to 40 with glioma. The CDR3 coding sequence is TGTGCCAGCAGCGTAGCTTCAAGCCCTAACTATGGCTACACCTTC. This gives the protein CASSVASSPNYGYTF.